This T cell receptor (beta chain) is from a study of OX40 agonist ivuxolimab in advanced cancers. Turning to the overall study: Ivuxolimab was an agonistic, fully human IgG2 monoclonal antibody directed against OX40 (CD134), a costimulatory receptor. Intravenous ivuxolimab was administered to patients every 2 weeks at six dose levels: 0.01, 0.1, 0.3, 1.5, 3 and 10 mg/kg. Of the approximately 53 patients in dose escalation, about 20 had hepatocellular carcinoma, around 15 had melanoma, 9 had renal cell carcinoma and 9 had head and neck cancer. In the dose-escalation cohort, 82.7% of patients were male, and the mean age was roughly 60 years, with a range of 23 to 79. Prior anti-PD-1, anti-PD-L1 or anti-CTLA-4 therapy was permitted, and checkpoint inhibitors had been received by roughly two fifths of dose-escalation patients. Three dose-escalation patients achieved partial responses, one with hepatocellular carcinoma and two with cutaneous melanoma. The point of sequencing TCRbeta in the periphery was to test whether ivuxolimab changed TCR sequence diversity and drove clonal T-cell expansion. The paper reports the monotherapy dose-escalation portion (N of about 54 patients) of the phase I ivuxolimab trial.

The trial excluded patients who had a history of autoimmune disease or who were on systemic immunosuppression. Peripheral blood for TCR sequencing was collected from all dose cohorts at baseline, on cycle 4 day 1, and on cycle 7 day 1. Samples were obtained from an open-label, multicenter, first-in-human phase I dose-escalation trial of ivuxolimab. Adults with locally advanced or metastatic melanoma, renal cell, hepatocellular, or head and neck squamous cell carcinoma were enrolled in the trial. Before TCR sequencing, CD4+ and CD8+ T cells were separately sorted from peripheral blood. Genomic DNA was extracted from sorted cells for sequencing of the TCRbeta CDR3 region. The immunoSEQ Assay was used for sequencing of TCRbeta CDR3 regions. As stored in TCRdb, this immuneACCESS dataset retains in-frame rearrangements with V and J assigned. A fraction of the clones does not appear; measured against another copy, unresolved V genes explain less than half of the discrepancy, and the remainder lacks a known reason. The sample table contains more than 35,000 clones; only one count was recorded for 75% to 90% of them. The ten largest clones represent 6% to 7% of the sample.

From the cysteine through the phenylalanine, the CDR3 covers 11 amino acids. Of all the DNA, just the CDR3 is kept, 33 bases in frame from base 1. Per the germline V gene, SGHVS is the CDR1 and FQNEAQ is the CDR2. V and J are truncated by 7 bases and 2 bases respectively, leaving an intervening sequence of 5 bases. On the study overall, not on this receptor specifically: Low levels of normalized T-cell clonal expansion were also shown by some nonresponding patients. In the 0.1-3.0 mg/kg groups, partial responders were among the patients with the lowest normalized peripheral clonal expansion, particularly in CD8+ T cells. At doses of 0.1 to 3.0 mg/kg, clonal expansion of both CD4+ and CD8+ blood T cells was observed from baseline to week 6. On average, CD8+ T cells showed more expanded clones than CD4+ T cells after ivuxolimab. The antigen specificity of the peripheral T cells that underwent clonal expansion was not determined.

As for this clone: It has no known antigen specificity. Per-base quality was not reported, and no clone a single base away is much larger than it.

This sequence originates from an adult with an advanced solid tumor such as melanoma, head and neck, liver or kidney cancer. Sample: CD4+ or CD8+ T cells sorted from blood, taken in a trial of the OX40 agonist ivuxolimab. The chain was built from TRBV7-8 and TRBJ1-1, with an unclear D gene assignment. This receptor has the CDR3 CASTQNTEAFF. DNA sequence: TGTGCCAGCACGCAAAACACTGAAGCTTTCTTT.